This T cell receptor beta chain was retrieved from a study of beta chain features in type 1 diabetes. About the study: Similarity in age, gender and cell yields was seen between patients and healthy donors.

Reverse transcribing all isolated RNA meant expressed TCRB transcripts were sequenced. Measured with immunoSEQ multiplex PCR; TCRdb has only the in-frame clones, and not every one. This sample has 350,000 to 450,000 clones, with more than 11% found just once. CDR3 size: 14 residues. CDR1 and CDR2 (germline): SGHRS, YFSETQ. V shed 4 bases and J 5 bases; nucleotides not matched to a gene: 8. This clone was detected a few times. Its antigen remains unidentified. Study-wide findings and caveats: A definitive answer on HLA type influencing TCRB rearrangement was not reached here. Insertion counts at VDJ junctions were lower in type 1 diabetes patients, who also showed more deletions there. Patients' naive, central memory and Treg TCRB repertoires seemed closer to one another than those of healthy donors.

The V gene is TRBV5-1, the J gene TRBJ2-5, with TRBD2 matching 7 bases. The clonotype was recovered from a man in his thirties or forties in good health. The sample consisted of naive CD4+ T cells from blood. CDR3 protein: CASSAGLVRETQYF. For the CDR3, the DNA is TGCGCCAGCAGCGCAGGACTAGTGCGTGAGACCCAGTACTTC.